This T cell receptor (beta chain) is drawn from a study of OX40 agonist ivuxolimab in advanced cancers. Profiled with immunoSEQ multiplex PCR; TCRdb holds only in-frame clones, not every one. The sample shows 77,000 or so clones, about nine tenths of them seen only once. Trimming removed 2 bases from V and 2 bases from J; junction bases left unmatched: 6. Germline CDR1 is SGHNT and CDR2 is YYREEE (reference sequence). This CDR3 contains 15 residues. The rearrangement uses TRBV5-4 and TRBJ1-1, with 7 bases that match TRBD1. The receptor's source is an adult with an advanced solid tumor such as melanoma, head and neck, liver or kidney cancer. Sequenced here: CD4+ or CD8+ T cells sorted from blood, sampled in a trial of the OX40 agonist ivuxolimab. CDR3 region: CASSLRTGANTEAFF. The CDR3 coding sequence is TGTGCCAGCAGCTTACGTACAGGGGCTAACACTGAAGCTTTCTTT.